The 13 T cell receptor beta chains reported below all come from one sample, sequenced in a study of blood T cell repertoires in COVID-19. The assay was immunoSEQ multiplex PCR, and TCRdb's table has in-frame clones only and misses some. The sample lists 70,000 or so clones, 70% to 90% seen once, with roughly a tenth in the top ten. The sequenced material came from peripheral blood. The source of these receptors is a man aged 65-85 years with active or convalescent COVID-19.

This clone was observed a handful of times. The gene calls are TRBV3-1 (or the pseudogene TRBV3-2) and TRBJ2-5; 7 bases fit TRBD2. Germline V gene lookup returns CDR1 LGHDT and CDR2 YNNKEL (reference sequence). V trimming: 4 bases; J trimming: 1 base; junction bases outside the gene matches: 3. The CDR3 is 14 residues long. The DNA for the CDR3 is TGTGCCAGCAGCCGACTAGCTCCCCAAGAGACCCAGTACTTC. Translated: CASSRLAPQETQYF.

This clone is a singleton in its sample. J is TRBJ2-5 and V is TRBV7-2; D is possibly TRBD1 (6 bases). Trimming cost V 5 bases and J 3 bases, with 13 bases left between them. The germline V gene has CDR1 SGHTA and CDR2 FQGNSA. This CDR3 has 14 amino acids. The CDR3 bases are TGTGCCAGCAGCATATCAGGGGTAAAAGAGACCCAGTACTTC. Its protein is CASSISGVKETQYF.

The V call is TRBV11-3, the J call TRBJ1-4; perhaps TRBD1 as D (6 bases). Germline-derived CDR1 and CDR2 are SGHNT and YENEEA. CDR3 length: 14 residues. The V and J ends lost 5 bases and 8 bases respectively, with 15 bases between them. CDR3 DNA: TGTGCCAGCAGCCCGGGTGGGGGCGAAGAAAAACTGTTTTTT. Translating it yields CASSPGGGEEKLFF.

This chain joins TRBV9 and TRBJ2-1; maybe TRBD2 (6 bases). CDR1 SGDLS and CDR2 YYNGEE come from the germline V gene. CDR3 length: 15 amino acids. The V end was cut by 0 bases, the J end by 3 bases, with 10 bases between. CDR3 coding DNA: TGTGCCAGCAGCGTAGACGGTAGCGGCTACAATGAGCAGTTCTTC. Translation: CASSVDGSGYNEQFF. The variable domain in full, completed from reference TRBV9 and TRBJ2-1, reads DSGVTQTPKHLITATGQRVTLRCSPRSGDLSVYWYQQSLDQGLQFLIQYYNGEERAKGNILERFSAQQFPDLHSELNLSSLELGDSALYFCASSVDGSGYNEQFFGPGTRLTVL.

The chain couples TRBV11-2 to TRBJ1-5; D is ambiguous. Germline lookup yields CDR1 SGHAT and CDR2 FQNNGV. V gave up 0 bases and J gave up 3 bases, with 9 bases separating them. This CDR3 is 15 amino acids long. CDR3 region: CASSLEHSFNQPQHF. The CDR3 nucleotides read TGTGCCAGCAGCTTAGAACATTCGTTCAATCAGCCCCAGCATTTT.

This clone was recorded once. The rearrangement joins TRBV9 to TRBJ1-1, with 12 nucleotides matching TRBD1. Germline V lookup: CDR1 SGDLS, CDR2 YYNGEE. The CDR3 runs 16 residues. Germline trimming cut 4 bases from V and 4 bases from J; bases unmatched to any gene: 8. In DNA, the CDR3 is TGTGCCAGCAGCCCATCGGGACAGGGGGCTTTCACTGAAGCTTTCTTT. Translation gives CASSPSGQGAFTEAFF.

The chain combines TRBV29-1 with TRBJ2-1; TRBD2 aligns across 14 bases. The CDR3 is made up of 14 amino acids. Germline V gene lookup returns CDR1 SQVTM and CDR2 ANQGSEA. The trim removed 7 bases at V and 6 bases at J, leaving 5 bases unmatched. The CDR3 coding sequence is TGCAGCGGGGGACTAGCGGGAGATCTCAATGAGCAGTTCTTC. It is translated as CSGGLAGDLNEQFF.

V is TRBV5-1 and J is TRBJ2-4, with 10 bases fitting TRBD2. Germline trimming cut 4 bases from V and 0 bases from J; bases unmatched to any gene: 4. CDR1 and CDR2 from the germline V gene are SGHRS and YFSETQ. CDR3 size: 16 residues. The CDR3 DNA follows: TGCGCCAGCAGCCTAGGACTAGCGGAAGCCAAAAACATTCAGTACTTC. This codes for CASSLGLAEAKNIQYF.

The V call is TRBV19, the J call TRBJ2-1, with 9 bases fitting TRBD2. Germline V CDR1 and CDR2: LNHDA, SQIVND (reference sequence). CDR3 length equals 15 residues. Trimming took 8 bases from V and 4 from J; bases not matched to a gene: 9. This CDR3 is CASRFSGRVYNEQFF. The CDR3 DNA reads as TGTGCCAGTCGTTTTAGCGGGAGAGTTTACAATGAGCAGTTCTTC. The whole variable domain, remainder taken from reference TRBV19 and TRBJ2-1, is DGGITQSPKYLFRKEGQNVTLSCEQNLNHDAMYWYRQDPGQGLRLIYYSQIVNDFQKGDIAEGYSVSREKKESFPLTVTSAQKNPTAFYLCASRFSGRVYNEQFFGPGTRLTVL.

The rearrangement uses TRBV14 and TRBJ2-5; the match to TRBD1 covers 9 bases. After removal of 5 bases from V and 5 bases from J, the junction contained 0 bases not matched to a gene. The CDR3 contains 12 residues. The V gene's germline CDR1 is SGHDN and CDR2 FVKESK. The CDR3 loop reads CASSGTGETQYF. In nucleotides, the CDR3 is TGTGCCAGCAGCGGGACAGGGGAGACCCAGTACTTC.

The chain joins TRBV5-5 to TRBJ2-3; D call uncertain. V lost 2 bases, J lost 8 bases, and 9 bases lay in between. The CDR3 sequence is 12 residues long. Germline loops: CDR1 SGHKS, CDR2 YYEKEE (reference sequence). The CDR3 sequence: CASSLQFGTQYF. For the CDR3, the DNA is TGTGCCAGCAGCTTACAGTTTGGTACGCAGTATTTT.

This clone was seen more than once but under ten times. As DNA, the CDR3 is TGTGCCAGTAGTACAGGGACTAACCAAGAGACCCAGTACTTC. It specifies CASSTGTNQETQYF. V and J are TRBV19 and TRBJ2-5, with 7 bases matching TRBD2. The CDR3 contains 14 residues. The trim removed 4 bases at V and 0 bases at J, leaving 2 bases unmatched. Germline-derived CDR1 and CDR2 are LNHDA and SQIVND (reference sequence).

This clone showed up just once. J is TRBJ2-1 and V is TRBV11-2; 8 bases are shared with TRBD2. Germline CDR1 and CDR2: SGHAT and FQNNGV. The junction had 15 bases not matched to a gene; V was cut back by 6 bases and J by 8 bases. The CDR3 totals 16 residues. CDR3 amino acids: CASRRLAGIARDEQFF. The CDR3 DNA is TGTGCCAGCAGGCGGTTAGCGGGGATTGCCAGGGATGAGCAGTTCTTC.